This T cell receptor beta chain stems from a study of CD8 T cells in Susac syndrome. The V and J ends lost 3 bases and 4 bases respectively, with 13 bases between them. Germline V gene sequence: CDR1 MGHRA, CDR2 YSYEKL. The CDR3 length is 15 residues. cDNA came from roughly 0.53 to 1 ug RNA primed by random hexamers. Multiplex immunoSEQ PCR targeted 54 Vbeta and 13 Jbeta TCR beta segments. TCRdb analysed the immunoSEQ multiplex PCR reads with MiXCR anew, one entry per CDR3 protein. This sample has some 190,000 distinct CDR3 sequences; under 95% occur once, and the top ten carry about 0.1%. This receptor was obtained from a human donor in good health. V gene TRBV4-1 combines with J gene TRBJ1-3, with no clear D. Input material: CD4+ T cells from PBMCs. As DNA, the CDR3 is TGCGCCAGCAGCCACGAAGTGGTGGTCGGAAACACCATATATTTT. Protein sequence: CASSHEVVVGNTIYF.